Presented here are 15 T cell receptor beta chains from one specimen sequenced in a study of T-cell reconstitution after alpha-beta-depleted transplantation in children. Overall study results and limits: T-cell counts and diversity at one year post-transplant came mainly from newly produced T cells.

During its preparation, the TCRbeta library received unique molecular identifiers. TCRdb re-called the PCR reads through MiXCR, storing one row per CDR3 protein. The sample contains about 300,000 distinct CDR3 sequences, roughly 8.2% of which appear only once. The antigens of these receptors remain unknown. The material sequenced was peripheral blood, taken 360 days after TCRalphabeta/CD19-depleted stem cell transplant. Source of these receptors: a female patient aged 2-15 years who had a stem cell transplant for Fanconi anemia, so the T cells may come from the graft donor.

The chain joins TRBV6-2 or TRBV6-3 to TRBJ2-1; 12 bases match TRBD2. The CDR3 is made up of 15 amino acids. The V gene end was trimmed by 6 bases and the J gene end by 8 bases; junction bases not matched to a gene: 8. CDR1 is MNHEY, CDR2 SVGEGT, per germline. CDR3 in amino acids: CASSPLAGGPHEQFF. CDR3 in DNA: TGTGCCAGCAGCCCTCTAGCGGGGGGGCCTCATGAGCAGTTCTTC.

This clonotype was recorded at least ten times. The rearrangement links TRBV29-1 to TRBJ2-5; no firm D call. CDR3 size: 13 residues. CDR1 is SQVTM and CDR2 is ANQGSEA in the germline V gene. V was shortened by 3 bases and J by 5 bases, with 13 bases between the two germline ends. CDR3 sequence reads: CSVDWGIGETQYF. The CDR3 DNA is TGCAGCGTTGACTGGGGAATTGGGGAGACCCAGTACTTC. Filled out from reference TRBV29-1 and TRBJ2-5, the complete variable domain reads SAVISQKPSRDICQRGTSLTIQCQVDSQVTMMFWYRQQPGQSLTLIATANQGSEATYESGFVIDKFPISRPNLTFSTLTVSNMSPEDSSIYLCSVDWGIGETQYFGPGTRLLVL.

The gene calls are TRBV3-1 and TRBJ1-2; no clear D. There are 14 residues in the CDR3. Germline V lookup: CDR1 LGHDT, CDR2 YNNKEL (reference sequence). V was pared by 3 bases and J by 2 bases, with 10 bases between. CDR3 amino acids: CASSHPGQNYGYTF. The DNA of the CDR3 is TGTGCCAGCAGCCATCCCGGCCAGAACTATGGCTACACCTTC.

There are many counts of this clonotype. The chain couples TRBV20-1 to TRBJ1-1; no definite D call. V shed 0 bases and J shed 2 bases, with 7 bases lying between them. Germline loops: CDR1 DFQATT, CDR2 SNEGSKA (reference sequence). The length of the CDR3 is 13 residues. The DNA for the CDR3 is TGCAGTGCTAGAGAAGGTTATAACACTGAAGCTTTCTTT. It translates to CSAREGYNTEAFF.

This clonotype has at least ten counts. The chain couples TRBV7-9 to TRBJ2-2, with D possibly matching TRBD1 (5 bases). With 0 bases removed from V and 1 base from J, the gap between germline ends came to 9 bases. There are 16 residues in the CDR3. Germline V gene lookup returns CDR1 SEHNR and CDR2 FQNEAQ (reference sequence). The CDR3 region has the DNA TGTGCCAGCAGCTTAGCTGGGGCAGGGAACACCGGGGAGCTGTTTTTT. Its protein is CASSLAGAGNTGELFF.

The table lists this clonotype with many counts. The rearrangement joins TRBV3-1 to TRBJ2-2, with D tentatively TRBD2 (7 bases). The V end lost 1 base, the J end lost 7 bases, and 13 bases lay between the germline ends. The germline CDR1 and CDR2 sequences are LGHDT and YNNKEL (reference sequence). This CDR3 has 15 residues. This CDR3 reads CASSQAKGGNGELFF. The CDR3 nucleotides are TGTGCCAGCAGCCAAGCGAAGGGGGGGAACGGGGAGCTGTTTTTT.

This clonotype was seen many times. This chain uses TRBV5-1 with TRBJ2-1, with a weak D call TRBD2 (6 bases). With 2 bases removed from V and 8 bases from J, the gap between germline ends came to 11 bases. Germline values: CDR1 SGHRS, CDR2 YFSETQ. CDR3 size: 13 residues. CDR3 nucleotide sequence: TGCGCCAGCAGCTTACTAGCCATCGATGAGCAGTTCTTC. The encoded protein is CASSLLAIDEQFF.

This clonotype was seen repeatedly, ten times or more. The chain has TRBV28 and TRBJ2-6; D not resolved. CDR3 size: 14 residues. CDR1 MDHEN and CDR2 SYDVKM come from the germline V gene. The V gene lost 8 bases and the J gene lost 0 bases, with 8 bases spanning the gap. CDR3 protein: CASLDTSGANVLTF. The CDR3 DNA reads as TGTGCCAGCCTAGACACCTCTGGGGCCAACGTCCTGACTTTC. The whole variable domain, filled in from reference TRBV28 and TRBJ2-6, reads DVKVTQSSRYLVKRTGEKVFLECVQDMDHENMFWYRQDPGLGLRLIYFSYDVKMKEKGDIPEGYSVSREKKERFSLILESASTNQTSMYLCASLDTSGANVLTFGAGSRLTVL.

This sequence joins TRBV3-1 and TRBJ1-4; D is unresolved. Germline assignment: CDR1 LGHDT and CDR2 YNNKEL (reference sequence). This CDR3 has 14 amino acids. Trimming removed 5 bases at V and 6 bases at J, with 13 bases between. The CDR3 DNA follows: TGTGCCAGCAGCGGTCCCCCTGGGGATGAAAAACTGTTTTTT. This translates into CASSGPPGDEKLFF.

The genes are TRBV7-2 and TRBJ1-1; 7 nucleotides line up with TRBD1. V was pared by 0 bases and J by 8 bases, with 6 bases of the junction left unmatched. The CDR3 is 14 residues long. From germline, CDR1 is SGHTA and CDR2 FQGNSA. The CDR3 bases are TGTGCCAGCAGCTTAGCGGGTGGAGGGGGCGAAGCTTTCTTT. This sequence encodes CASSLAGGGGEAFF. Full variable domain (missing parts from reference TRBV7-2 and TRBJ1-1): GAGVSQSPSNKVTEKGKDVELRCDPISGHTALYWYRQSLGQGLEFLIYFQGNSAPDKSGLPSDRFSAERTGGSVSTLTIQRTQQEDSAVYLCASSLAGGGGEAFFGQGTRLTVV.

Regarding this clonotype: This CDR3 fails to terminate in the conserved phenylalanine or tryptophan, so it likely reflects a read error. The DNA is omitted, as the CDR3 cannot be located on it reliably, and the CDR3 follows TCRdb's listing. The chain combines TRBV5-5 with TRBJ1-1; TRBD1, the table's D call, lacks a check against the DNA. Germline V gene lookup returns CDR1 SGHKS and CDR2 YYEKEE (reference sequence). The CDR3 sequence runs 12 residues, both termini included. The CDR3 spells CASSLLGQVNLY.

This clonotype was found many times. The chain uses TRBV9 and TRBJ2-2; D possibly corresponds to TRBD2 (5 bases). The V end lost 2 bases, the J end lost 3 bases, and 11 bases lay between the germline ends. CDR3 length: 15 residues. CDR1 is SGDLS, CDR2 YYNGEE, per germline. The CDR3, as DNA: TGTGCCAGCAGCGTGACTAACACCGACACCGGGGAGCTGTTTTTT. Translation: CASSVTNTDTGELFF.

V and J are TRBV28 and TRBJ2-5, with D possibly matching TRBD1 (5 bases). The CDR3 loop spans 17 amino acids. The V gene's germline CDR1 is MDHEN and CDR2 SYDVKM. Trimming cost V 7 bases and J 1 base, with 22 bases left between them. The CDR3: CASTQRVWGQTQETQYF. In DNA form, the CDR3 reads TGTGCCAGCACCCAAAGGGTTTGGGGCCAGACCCAAGAGACCCAGTACTTC.

This clonotype was counted at least ten times. V gene TRBV5-1 combines with J gene TRBJ2-1, with 10 bases that match TRBD2. The V gene's germline CDR1 is SGHRS and CDR2 YFSETQ. V shed 3 bases and J 7 bases; nucleotides not matched to a gene: 10. CDR3 length: 16 amino acids. CDR3 region: CASSWTSSGGRNEQFF. The CDR3 DNA sequence: TGCGCCAGCAGCTGGACGTCTAGCGGGGGAAGGAATGAGCAGTTCTTC.

This clonotype appeared many times. The genes are TRBV5-1 and TRBJ2-1, with D perhaps matching TRBD2 (6 bases). This CDR3 contains 15 residues. Deletions cut 0 bases from V and 1 base from J, with 8 bases between. CDR1 SGHRS and CDR2 YFSETQ come from the germline V gene. In DNA form, the CDR3 reads TGCGCCAGCAGCTTGGGCGGGACTTCCTACAATGAGCAGTTCTTC. Protein: CASSLGGTSYNEQFF.